This TCR beta chain stems from a study of a mutant IDH1 vaccine in newly diagnosed glioma. Study context: Patients previously underwent radiotherapy, temozolomide, or both, and most underwent both. Study-level results: The authors found pseudoprogression apparently unrelated to changes in top peripheral T cell clonotypes.

As to time point: week 23, last vaccination. Vaccination used 300 ug of mutant IDH1 20-mer peptide per dose, with topical imiquimod. Regarding this clone: Its antigen remains unidentified.

Deletions cut 5 bases from V and 4 bases from J, with 20 bases between. The CDR3 contains 16 residues. Germline V gene sequence: CDR1 SEHNR, CDR2 FQNEAQ (reference sequence). Profiled with immunoSEQ multiplex PCR; TCRdb holds only in-frame clones, not every one. The sample yields about 67,000 clones, roughly 84% seen once. Source: PBMCs, taken from a glioma patient whose treatment included an IDH1 peptide vaccine. This clonotype was obtained from a young man with glioma. The chain employs TRBV7-9 and TRBJ1-2, with D perhaps TRBD1 (5 bases). In nucleotides, the CDR3 is TGTGCCAGCAGCCTAAGGGGTGGACGTAAATCCTATGGCTACACCTTC. This translates into CASSLRGGRKSYGYTF. Full variable domain (remainder filled in from reference TRBV7-9 and TRBJ1-2): DTGVSQNPRHKITKRGQNVTFRCDPISEHNRLYWYRQTLGQGPEFLTYFQNEAQLEKSRLLSDRFSAERPKGSFSTLEIQRTEQGDSAMYLCASSLRGGRKSYGYTFGSGTRLTVV.